Shown below are 25 T cell receptor beta chains from a single sample sequenced in a study of T-cell memory formation after mild COVID-19. Each CDR3 protein is one row after TCRdb ran MiXCR on the 5' RACE reads. The repertoire includes approximately 500,000 distinct CDR3 sequences, around 27% of them detected once, and around 12% sits in the top ten. The sequenced sample consisted of PBMCs or a T cell subset sorted from them (not recorded which). The receptors here all came from an adult woman who had mild COVID-19 (a few samples of this study predate the infection). Cell type and time point are not known.

This clonotype was recorded a few times. The chain recombines TRBV7-9 with TRBJ1-4; a weak D match, TRBD1 (6 bases). V was cut by 5 bases and J by 8 bases, with 21 bases left in between. The CDR3 is made up of 16 amino acids. Germline CDR1 reads SEHNR; CDR2 reads FQNEAQ (reference sequence). This CDR3 is CASSPQGLRAKEKLFF. The CDR3 coding sequence is TGTGCCAGCAGCCCACAGGGTCTCAGGGCGAAGGAAAAACTGTTTTTT.

CDR3 coding DNA: TGTGCCAGCAGTTTTTTGATAACCTACGAGCAGTACTTC. It codes for CASSFLITYEQYF. The chain recombines TRBV12-3 or TRBV12-4 with TRBJ2-7; the D is unclear. The CDR3 runs 13 residues. V was pared by 3 bases and J by 2 bases, with 8 bases between.

The genes are TRBV5-1 and TRBJ2-7, with 8 bases matching TRBD1. The trim removed 4 bases at V and 2 bases at J, leaving 8 bases unmatched. Germline-derived CDR1 and CDR2 are SGHRS and YFSETQ. The CDR3 runs to 15 residues. The CDR3 DNA follows: TGCGCCAGCAGCGCGTTGGGACAGGCGGCCTACGAGCAGTACTTC. As protein: CASSALGQAAYEQYF.

This clonotype was counted between two and nine times. The chain carries TRBV7-9 and TRBJ2-2, with D perhaps TRBD1 (6 bases). V shed 5 bases and J shed 6 bases, with 19 bases lying between them. Germline V gives CDR1 SEHNR, CDR2 FQNEAQ (reference sequence). CDR3 length: 16 residues. CDR3 in amino acids: CASSRAPQGKAGELFF. CDR3 DNA sequence: TGTGCCAGCAGCCGCGCCCCCCAGGGGAAGGCCGGGGAGCTGTTTTTT.

The chain uses TRBV9 and TRBJ2-7; D gene uncertain. V was trimmed by 2 bases and J by 2 bases, leaving 11 bases between them. The germline V gene encodes CDR1 SGDLS and CDR2 YYNGEE. The CDR3 is 14 residues long. CDR3 DNA: TGTGCCAGCAGCGTTAGCCTTTATCCCTACGAGCAGTACTTC. This codes for CASSVSLYPYEQYF. The entire variable domain, with the rest obtained from reference TRBV9 and TRBJ2-7, is as follows: DSGVTQTPKHLITATGQRVTLRCSPRSGDLSVYWYQQSLDQGLQFLIQYYNGEERAKGNILERFSAQQFPDLHSELNLSSLELGDSALYFCASSVSLYPYEQYFGPGTRLTVT.

The genes are TRBV5-1 and TRBJ2-2; the D gene is possibly TRBD1 (6 bases). Trimming took 4 bases from V and 1 from J, leaving 11 bases between them. Germline-derived CDR1 and CDR2 are SGHRS and YFSETQ. The CDR3 has 15 residues. The DNA for the CDR3 is TGCGCCAGCAGCACCATGGGACAGAACACCGGGGAGCTGTTTTTT. Protein product: CASSTMGQNTGELFF.

V is TRBV29-1 and J is TRBJ1-2, with 10 nucleotides matching TRBD1. Germline CDR1 reads SQVTM; CDR2 reads ANQGSEA. The CDR3 sequence is 12 residues long. V lost 6 bases, J lost 6 bases, and 4 bases stayed unmatched. The DNA of the CDR3 is TGCAGCGTCGGCGGGACAGGGGATGGCTACACCTTC. This sequence encodes CSVGGTGDGYTF.

This clonotype has just a few counts. The rearrangement uses TRBV5-1 and TRBJ1-1, with D tentatively TRBD1 (5 bases). Trimming shortened V by 1 base and J by 3 bases, and 10 bases separated the two germline ends. The CDR3 has 14 residues. Per germline, CDR1 SGHRS and CDR2 YFSETQ. Here the CDR3 DNA reads TGCGCCAGCAGCTTGTTCGGGGCCTACACTGAAGCTTTCTTT. Encoded protein: CASSLFGAYTEAFF.

This clonotype has a count of ten or more. CDR3 sequence: CASSLLAGGGTDTQYF. CDR3 nucleotide sequence: TGTGCCAGCAGTTTACTAGCGGGGGGGGGCACAGATACGCAGTATTTT. V gene TRBV27 combines with J gene TRBJ2-3; 12 bases map to TRBD2. Germline CDR1 and CDR2: MNHEY and SMNVEV (reference sequence). Unmatched junction bases numbered 1, after V lost 2 bases and J lost 1 base. The CDR3 is made up of 16 amino acids.

The table lists this clonotype with a few counts. The J gene is TRBJ2-7, the V gene TRBV10-3, with 7 positions matching TRBD2. The V gene end was trimmed by 10 bases and the J gene end by 1 base; junction bases not matched to a gene: 7. From germline, CDR1 is ENHRY and CDR2 SYGVKD. This CDR3 is built from 13 residues. CDR3 protein: CATHGGGSYEQYF. DNA for the CDR3: TGTGCCACCCACGGCGGGGGATCCTACGAGCAGTACTTC.

This clonotype was seen a single time. The J gene is TRBJ1-2, the V gene TRBV7-9; D unclear. This CDR3 contains 15 residues. V gave up 2 bases and J gave up 8 bases, with 18 bases separating them. In germline, CDR1 is SEHNR, CDR2 FQNEAQ (reference sequence). This chain's CDR3 is CASSLLGSHPGGYTF. The CDR3 nucleotides read TGTGCCAGCAGCTTATTGGGATCCCACCCCGGGGGCTACACCTTC.

The chain links TRBV29-1 to TRBJ1-2, with a weak D call TRBD1 (5 bases). Germline-derived CDR1 and CDR2 are SQVTM and ANQGSEA. Trimming took 5 bases from V and 2 from J, leaving 6 bases between them. The CDR3 spans 11 residues. Here the CDR3 reads CSVQGNYGYTF. As DNA, the CDR3 is TGCAGCGTTCAGGGAAACTATGGCTACACCTTC.

This clonotype was seen only a few times. The chain carries TRBV30 and TRBJ1-1; 10 nucleotides agree with TRBD1. This CDR3 spans 12 amino acids. Germline CDR1 GTSNPN, CDR2 SVGIG (reference sequence). Trimming cost V 8 bases and J 5 bases; bases outside gene matches: 5. The CDR3 DNA reads as TGTGCCACGGGACAGGGGCGTACTGAAGCTTTCTTT. Protein: CATGQGRTEAFF.

The CDR3 nucleotides are TGTGCCAGCAGTGTTACCGCAGGCGGTCGGTACTTC. This gives the protein CASSVTAGGRYF. The V and J genes are TRBV25-1 and TRBJ2-7; D gene uncertain. CDR3 length: 12 amino acids. Per germline, CDR1 MGHDK and CDR2 SYGVNS. Trimming stripped 4 bases from V and 12 bases from J, with 16 bases between.

This rearrangement joins TRBV20-1 to TRBJ2-1; D is undetermined. The length of the CDR3 is 12 residues. The germline V and J ends were trimmed by 6 bases and 8 bases, with 14 bases remaining between them. Germline loops: CDR1 DFQATT, CDR2 SNEGSKA (reference sequence). CDR3 nucleotide sequence: TGCAGTGCGCATAAGACACCGGATGAGCAGTTCTTC. As protein: CSAHKTPDEQFF.

This chain joins TRBV20-1 and TRBJ1-1, with TRBD1 as a possible D gene (5 bases). The V gene lost 1 base and the J gene lost 5 bases, with 20 bases spanning the gap. Per germline, CDR1 DFQATT and CDR2 SNEGSKA (reference sequence). The length of the CDR3 is 16 residues. The CDR3 nucleotides read TGCAGTGCTAGAGGGGAGATAGGGGCCGCTGGGACTGAAGCTTTCTTT. Protein sequence: CSARGEIGAAGTEAFF.

The chain is built from TRBV7-2 and TRBJ1-1; 7 bases agree with TRBD1. In germline, CDR1 is SGHTA, CDR2 FQGNSA. This CDR3 comprises 16 residues. J lost 4 bases, V lost 1 base, and 9 bases had no gene match. As DNA, the CDR3 is TGTGCCAGCAGCTTAGTAGGGGGCTTCGATGGCACTGAAGCTTTCTTT. This encodes CASSLVGGFDGTEAFF.

V and J are TRBV4-2 and TRBJ2-3; D remains unclear. The germline V and J ends were trimmed by 4 bases and 0 bases, with 17 bases remaining between them. The length of the CDR3 is 17 residues. Per the germline V gene, CDR1 is LGHNA and CDR2 is YNFKEQ. Written as DNA, the CDR3 is TGTGCCAGCAGCCCCGAAGTGAGGTACACTAGCACAGATACGCAGTATTTT. Translated: CASSPEVRYTSTDTQYF.

This clonotype was seen more than once but under ten times. V is TRBV6-5 and J is TRBJ1-2; 9 nucleotides line up with TRBD1. J was trimmed by 0 bases and V by 0 bases; bases with no gene match: 14. Per germline, CDR1 MNHEY and CDR2 SVGAGI. The CDR3 sequence is 20 residues long. This CDR3 is CASSYSFPDRGDQANYGYTF. In DNA, the CDR3 is TGTGCCAGCAGTTACTCGTTCCCGGACAGGGGCGACCAAGCTAACTATGGCTACACCTTC.

J is TRBJ1-1 and V is TRBV24-1; D remains ambiguous. This CDR3 has 13 amino acids. Per the germline V gene, CDR1 is KGHDR and CDR2 is SFDVKD. Trimming pared 4 bases from V and 5 bases from J, leaving 10 bases between. The CDR3 DNA sequence: TGTGCCACCAGTGAACCCGGAGGGACTGAAGCTTTCTTT. This translates into CATSEPGGTEAFF.

The chain is built from TRBV12-3 or TRBV12-4 and TRBJ1-5; the D is unclear. The CDR3 has 14 residues. V gave up 2 bases and J gave up 3 bases, with 8 bases separating them. The CDR3 coding sequence is TGTGCCAGCAGTTTATCACGGAACAATCAGCCCCAGCATTTT. This codes for CASSLSRNNQPQHF.

This clonotype was seen a handful of times. At one boundary the junction diverges from the germline segment, which might be a read error. V gene TRBV5-1 combines with J gene TRBJ1-5; D unresolved. The germline CDR1 and CDR2 sequences are SGHRS and YFSETQ. The CDR3 is 13 residues long. In DNA form, the CDR3 reads TGCGACAGCAGCTTGGACGGGAATCAGCCCCAGCATTTT. Translating it yields CDSSLDGNQPQHF.

This chain links TRBV7-2 with TRBJ2-5; 8 bases are shared with TRBD2. V lost 2 bases to trimming and J lost 5 bases; unmatched junction nucleotides: 10. Germline V gene lookup returns CDR1 SGHTA and CDR2 FQGNSA. The CDR3 has 16 residues. Here the CDR3 DNA reads TGTGCCAGCAGCTTAACCCCGGGACTAGGGGGGGAGACCCAGTACTTC. It codes for CASSLTPGLGGETQYF. Using reference TRBV7-2 and TRBJ2-5 for the parts outside the CDR3, the full variable domain is GAGVSQSPSNKVTEKGKDVELRCDPISGHTALYWYRQSLGQGLEFLIYFQGNSAPDKSGLPSDRFSAERTGGSVSTLTIQRTQQEDSAVYLCASSLTPGLGGETQYFGPGTRLLVL.

CDR3 protein: CASRVEKEAKNIQYF. The CDR3, as DNA: TGTGCCAGCAGGGTTGAGAAAGAAGCCAAAAACATTCAGTACTTC. The chain joins TRBV5-6 to TRBJ2-4, with unresolved D. V lost 5 bases and J lost 0, with 12 bases in between. This CDR3 is built from 15 residues. Germline lookup yields CDR1 SGHDT and CDR2 YYEEEE.

This clonotype has only a few counts. The rearrangement links TRBV4-1 to TRBJ2-7; 8 bases agree with TRBD1. V was pared by 4 bases and J by 3 bases, with 8 bases of the junction left unmatched. The CDR3 is made up of 15 amino acids. Germline V CDR1 and CDR2: MGHRA, YSYEKL. The CDR3: CASSRGQGQIYEQYF. CDR3 DNA sequence: TGCGCCAGCAGCCGCGGACAGGGCCAAATCTACGAGCAGTACTTC.